Shown below are 15 T cell receptor beta chains from a single sample sequenced in a study of cytomegalovirus exposure and HLA in healthy donors. The PCR employed 60 Vbeta primers together with 13 Jbeta primers. TCRdb's table, derived via immunoSEQ multiplex PCR, lists solely in-frame clones and lacks some. The repertoire table contains 50,000 to 60,000 clones. The source material was PBMCs. These receptors were obtained from a male donor in good health and CMV-seronegative.

For this clone: The sample has other DNA sequences that encode this CDR3 too. The chain carries TRBV10-3 and TRBJ1-1; 7 bases align to TRBD1. CDR3 length equals 14 residues. The junction had 8 bases not matched to a gene; V was cut back by 5 bases and J by 5 bases. Germline V gene data show CDR1 as ENHRY and CDR2 as SYGVKD. CDR3 sequence reads: CAISLQGRLTEAFF. The CDR3 DNA sequence: TGTGCCATCAGTTTACAGGGGAGGCTAACTGAAGCTTTCTTT.

The CDR3 DNA sequence: TGTGCCAGTAGTCCGTCCCAACTACCCAAAAACATTCAGTACTTC. Translated: CASSPSQLPKNIQYF. The V and J genes are TRBV19 and TRBJ2-4; D call uncertain. Germline CDR1 LNHDA, CDR2 SQIVND (reference sequence). The length of the CDR3 is 15 residues. Trimming pared 5 bases from V and 2 bases from J, leaving 13 bases between.

The genes are TRBV5-6 and TRBJ1-1; 8 bases map to TRBD1. The CDR3 loop spans 16 amino acids. The V gene end was trimmed by 4 bases and the J gene end by 1 base; junction bases not matched to a gene: 9. CDR1 SGHDT and CDR2 YYEEEE come from the germline V gene. CDR3 nucleotides: TGTGCCAGCAGCCAGGGACAGGACTATGAGAACACTGAAGCTTTCTTT. It is translated as CASSQGQDYENTEAFF.

This chain connects TRBV7-6 to TRBJ1-3; no reliable D call. Germline CDR1 and CDR2: SGHVS and FNYEAQ. The CDR3 is 13 residues long. The V and J ends lost 1 base and 10 bases respectively, with 11 bases between them. This CDR3 reads CASSLDGVGTIYF. As DNA, the CDR3 is TGTGCCAGCAGCTTAGACGGAGTCGGGACCATATATTTT.

This chain joins TRBV4-1 and TRBJ2-3; D call uncertain. CDR1 and CDR2 (germline): MGHRA, YSYEKL. The germline V and J ends were trimmed by 0 bases and 0 bases, with 19 bases remaining between them. This CDR3 spans 19 amino acids. This CDR3 is CASSQDSRASLTSTDTQYF. CDR3 coding DNA: TGCGCCAGCAGCCAAGATAGTCGCGCAAGCCTTACTAGCACAGATACGCAGTATTTT.

The chain recombines TRBV11-3 with TRBJ2-5, with a tentative D call TRBD2 (7 bases). The CDR3 has 15 residues. V was trimmed by 7 bases and J by 4 bases, leaving 19 bases between them. In germline, CDR1 is SGHNT, CDR2 YENEEA. The CDR3 nucleotides read TGTGCCAGCACCATAGGGGGGGCTGGGCGAGAGACCCAGTACTTC. Translating gives CASTIGGAGRETQYF.

This chain links TRBV28 with TRBJ1-1; 8 bases agree with TRBD1. Trimming cost V 8 bases and J 1 base; bases outside gene matches: 9. The CDR3 consists of 15 residues. CDR1 is MDHEN, CDR2 SYDVKM, per germline. CDR3 DNA sequence: TGTGCCAGCTTCACAGGGGGGCATGGGAACACTGAAGCTTTCTTT. This gives the protein CASFTGGHGNTEAFF.

The V call is TRBV6-5, the J call TRBJ1-3; 8 bases match TRBD1. The junction had 5 bases not matched to a gene; V was cut back by 2 bases and J by 8 bases. Germline lookup yields CDR1 MNHEY and CDR2 SVGAGI. The length of the CDR3 is 14 residues. Here the CDR3 reads CASSYDRTGHTIYF. The CDR3 DNA follows: TGTGCCAGCAGTTACGACCGGACAGGGCACACCATATATTTT.

The chain carries TRBV29-1 and TRBJ1-3, with TRBD1 identical over 8 bases. CDR3 length: 14 amino acids. Germline lookup yields CDR1 SQVTM and CDR2 ANQGSEA. V was clipped by 2 bases and J by 2 bases; unmatched bases: 2. CDR3 nucleotides: TGCAGCGTTGAATTGACAGGGGCTGGAAACACCATATATTTT. It specifies CSVELTGAGNTIYF.

The V gene is TRBV2, the J gene TRBJ2-3; D uncertain. V lost 8 bases to trimming and J lost 0 bases, with 12 bases between them. The length of the CDR3 is 14 residues. Germline V gene sequence: CDR1 SNHLY, CDR2 FYNNEI. CDR3 DNA sequence: TGTGCCAGCGGCCGAACGTCTAGCACAGATACGCAGTATTTT. Its translation is CASGRTSSTDTQYF.

The gene calls are TRBV7-9 and TRBJ2-5; the match to TRBD1 covers 8 bases. In germline, CDR1 is SEHNR, CDR2 FQNEAQ (reference sequence). The CDR3 runs to 17 residues. V lost 4 bases and J lost 5; bases outside the gene matches: 15. CDR3 loop: CASSSTAETGAGETQYF. CDR3 bases: TGTGCCAGCAGCTCGACCGCCGAGACAGGGGCGGGGGAGACCCAGTACTTC.

The chain is built from TRBV15 and TRBJ2-5; 9 bases are a match to TRBD2. The CDR3 is 16 amino acids. The ends lost 6 bases at V and 7 bases at J; junction bases unmatched: 15. Per germline, CDR1 LNHNV and CDR2 YYDKDF (reference sequence). The CDR3: CATSLAAAGGMGTQYF. CDR3 bases: TGTGCCACCAGTCTCGCCGCGGCGGGAGGGATGGGGACCCAGTACTTC.

On this clone itself: The junction differs from germline at one of its ends, possibly a read error. The chain joins TRBV7-7 to TRBJ2-7, with TRBD2 as a possible D gene (6 bases). CDR1 and CDR2 (germline): SSHAT, FNYEAQ (reference sequence). This CDR3 is 15 amino acids long. The DNA of the CDR3 is TGTGCTAGCAGCTTAGAGAACGGGGGTGCCGACGAGCAGTACTTC. Protein: CASSLENGGADEQYF.

The chain links TRBV18 to TRBJ2-3; the match to TRBD2 covers 9 bases. Germline values: CDR1 KGHSH, CDR2 LQKENI. CDR3 length: 19 amino acids. Trimming removed 0 bases from V and 4 bases from J; junction bases left unmatched: 14. CDR3 sequence reads: CASSPPLEYSGSRADTQYF. DNA for the CDR3: TGTGCCAGCTCACCACCGTTGGAGTATAGCGGGAGTAGGGCAGATACGCAGTATTTT.

V and J are TRBV25-1 and TRBJ1-6; 8 bases are shared with TRBD1. This CDR3 region has 14 residues. Trimming removed 8 bases from V and 6 bases from J; junction bases left unmatched: 6. Germline assignment: CDR1 MGHDK and CDR2 SYGVNS. The CDR3 DNA reads as TGTGCCAGCTCTGAAGGACAGGGTAATTCACCCCTCCACTTT. Translation: CASSEGQGNSPLHF. The variable domain in full, completed from reference TRBV25-1 and TRBJ1-6, reads EADIYQTPRYLVIGTGKKITLECSQTMGHDKMYWYQQDPGMELHLIHYSYGVNSTEKGDLSSESTVSRIRTEHFPLTLESARPSHTSQYLCASSEGQGNSPLHFGNGTRLTVT.